A selection of T cell receptor beta chains follows, all from one sample in a study of blood T cell repertoires in COVID-19. Sequencing was performed with immunoSEQ multiplex PCR; in TCRdb, only in-frame clones are kept and a portion is missing. The sample records 110,000 to 150,000 clones, 75% to 85% being singletons. Sequencing used peripheral blood. The receptor set was obtained from a woman between 45 and 65 years old with acute or convalescent COVID-19. The CDR3 runs from the conserved cysteine through the conserved F or W. A D gene is named only where the DNA matches it firmly. Expanded clones get a size class; other rows say once, few or many, or leave the size out.

CDR3aa: CAWRPDTTFPTTEAFF
CDR3nt: TGTGCCTGGAGGCCGGACACTACCTTTCCAACTACGGAAGCTTTCTTT
d_gene: -
abundance: -
v_gene: TRBV30
j_gene: TRBJ1-1

CDR3aa: CASSQGTGRRYEQYF
CDR3nt: TGTGCCAGCAGCCAAGGCACAGGGCGTCGCTACGAGCAGTACTTC
d_gene: -
abundance: -
v_gene: TRBV14
j_gene: TRBJ2-7

CDR3aa: CASSFRRANQPQHF
CDR3nt: TGTGCCAGCAGTTTCCGCAGGGCTAATCAGCCCCAGCATTTT
d_gene: -
abundance: -
v_gene: TRBV27
j_gene: TRBJ1-5

CDR3aa: CASSHRGQSDSPLHF
CDR3nt: TGTGCCAGCAGCCACCGGGGACAGTCAGATTCACCCCTCCACTTT
d_gene: TRBD1
abundance: -
v_gene: TRBV13
j_gene: TRBJ1-6

CDR3aa: CASSLDGQGDYGYTF
CDR3nt: TGCGCCAGCAGCTTGGACGGACAGGGGGACTATGGCTACACCTTC
d_gene: TRBD1
abundance: -
v_gene: TRBV5-1
j_gene: TRBJ1-2

CDR3aa: CASSLGSTGGSEKLFF
CDR3nt: TGTGCCAGCAGCTTAGGGTCGACAGGGGGCTCCGAAAAACTGTTTTTT
d_gene: TRBD1
abundance: -
v_gene: TRBV7-6
j_gene: TRBJ1-4

CDR3aa: CASSLGSQPQHF
CDR3nt: TGTGCCAGCAGCTTAGGTAGTCAGCCCCAGCATTTT
d_gene: -
abundance: few
v_gene: TRBV11-3
j_gene: TRBJ1-5

CDR3aa: CASSERTGLGEQYF
CDR3nt: TGTGCCAGCAGCGAACGGACAGGGCTTGGCGAGCAGTACTTC
d_gene: TRBD1
abundance: -
v_gene: TRBV9
j_gene: TRBJ2-7

CDR3aa: CASSPTSGGETQYF
CDR3nt: TGTGCCAGCAGTCCGACTAGCGGGGGAGAGACCCAGTACTTC
d_gene: TRBD2
abundance: -
v_gene: TRBV7-3
j_gene: TRBJ2-5

CDR3aa: CASSAATSGANEKLFF
CDR3nt: TGCGCCAGCAGCGCAGCGACTTCGGGAGCGAATGAAAAACTGTTTTTT
d_gene: -
abundance: -
v_gene: TRBV4-1
j_gene: TRBJ1-4

CDR3aa: CASSLDAGQGGEKLFF
CDR3nt: TGCGCCAGCAGCTTGGATGCGGGACAGGGAGGTGAAAAACTGTTTTTT
d_gene: TRBD1
abundance: -
v_gene: TRBV5-1
j_gene: TRBJ1-4

CDR3aa: CATAGTGGINEQFF
CDR3nt: TGTGCCACCGCCGGGACAGGGGGTATCAATGAGCAGTTCTTC
d_gene: TRBD1
abundance: -
v_gene: TRBV27
j_gene: TRBJ2-1

CDR3aa: CASSPRTGYNSPLHF
CDR3nt: TGTGCCAGTAGTCCAAGGACAGGCTATAATTCACCCCTCCACTTT
d_gene: TRBD1
abundance: -
v_gene: TRBV19
j_gene: TRBJ1-6

CDR3aa: CASSRTGEDYGYTF
CDR3nt: TGTGCCAGCAGCAGAACAGGGGAAGACTATGGCTACACCTTC
d_gene: TRBD1
abundance: -
v_gene: TRBV5-4
j_gene: TRBJ1-2

CDR3aa: CASREGLEGTQYF
CDR3nt: TGTGCCAGCAGGGAGGGCCTAGAAGGGACCCAGTACTTC
d_gene: -
abundance: -
v_gene: TRBV2
j_gene: TRBJ2-5

CDR3aa: CASSQEGTGGEKLFF
CDR3nt: TGCGCCAGCAGCCAAGAGGGAACAGGGGGCGAAAAACTGTTTTTT
d_gene: TRBD1
abundance: -
v_gene: TRBV4-3
j_gene: TRBJ1-4

CDR3aa: CASSSGLTYGYTF
CDR3nt: TGTGCCAGCAGTTCGGGTCTTACTTATGGCTACACCTTC
d_gene: -
abundance: -
v_gene: TRBV6-2/TRBV6-3
j_gene: TRBJ1-2

CDR3aa: CASSRSQTYEQYF
CDR3nt: TGTGCCAGCAGTCGATCACAAACCTACGAGCAGTACTTC
d_gene: -
abundance: -
v_gene: TRBV27
j_gene: TRBJ2-7

CDR3aa: CASSLGHTGNTEAFF
CDR3nt: TGCGCCAGCAGCTTGGGACACACAGGTAACACTGAAGCTTTCTTT
d_gene: -
abundance: -
v_gene: TRBV5-1
j_gene: TRBJ1-1

CDR3aa: CASSPQEATQYF
CDR3nt: TGTGCCAGCAGCCCACAGGAAGCCACGCAGTATTTT
d_gene: -
abundance: few
v_gene: TRBV7-8
j_gene: TRBJ2-3

CDR3aa: CASSLGGGPNNSPLHF
CDR3nt: TGTGCCAGCAGCTTAGGGGGGGGCCCGAATAATTCACCCCTCCACTTT
d_gene: -
abundance: -
v_gene: TRBV7-8
j_gene: TRBJ1-6

CDR3aa: CASSPPHREKLFF
CDR3nt: TGTGCCAGTAGTCCCCCCCACCGGGAAAAACTGTTTTTT
d_gene: -
abundance: -
v_gene: TRBV19
j_gene: TRBJ1-4

CDR3aa: CASTSDRANYGYTF
CDR3nt: TGTGCCAGCACCTCCGACAGAGCTAACTATGGCTACACCTTC
d_gene: -
abundance: -
v_gene: TRBV7-2
j_gene: TRBJ1-2

CDR3aa: CASSFYRGMVTEAFF
CDR3nt: TGTGCCAGCAGTTTTTACAGGGGAATGGTGACTGAAGCTTTCTTT
d_gene: TRBD1
abundance: -
v_gene: TRBV28
j_gene: TRBJ1-1

CDR3aa: CASSVGTGSNEQFF
CDR3nt: TGCGCCAGCAGCGTCGGGACAGGGAGCAATGAGCAGTTCTTC
d_gene: TRBD1
abundance: -
v_gene: TRBV5-1
j_gene: TRBJ2-1

CDR3aa: CASSWDLSRGAFF
CDR3nt: TGTGCCAGCAGTTGGGACCTCTCAAGGGGGGCTTTCTTT
d_gene: -
abundance: -
v_gene: TRBV12-3/TRBV12-4
j_gene: TRBJ1-1

CDR3aa: CASSTRLTGGNQPQHF
CDR3nt: TGTGCCAGTAGTACCCGTCTTACAGGTGGCAATCAGCCCCAGCATTTT
d_gene: -
abundance: -
v_gene: TRBV19
j_gene: TRBJ1-5

CDR3aa: CASSLLMSSYNEQFF
CDR3nt: TGTGCCAGTAGCCTGCTCATGAGCTCCTACAATGAGCAGTTCTTC
d_gene: -
abundance: -
v_gene: TRBV19
j_gene: TRBJ2-1

CDR3aa: CASSTIAENTEAFF
CDR3nt: TGTGCCAGCTCCACCATCGCAGAGAACACTGAAGCTTTCTTT
d_gene: -
abundance: -
v_gene: TRBV18
j_gene: TRBJ1-1

CDR3aa: CASSIDLHEGTEAFF
CDR3nt: TGTGCCAGTAGTATAGATCTACACGAGGGCACTGAAGCTTTCTTT
d_gene: -
abundance: -
v_gene: TRBV19
j_gene: TRBJ1-1

CDR3aa: CASSQDLGRGGSGGELFF
CDR3nt: TGTGCCAGCAGCCAAGACCTGGGGCGGGGTGGGTCTGGCGGGGAGCTGTTTTTT
d_gene: -
abundance: -
v_gene: TRBV4-2
j_gene: TRBJ2-2

CDR3aa: CASSLIRQGGEAFF
CDR3nt: TGTGCCAGCAGCTTAATTCGGCAGGGTGGTGAAGCTTTCTTT
d_gene: -
abundance: -
v_gene: TRBV7-2
j_gene: TRBJ1-1

CDR3aa: CASSLDQTSYGYTF
CDR3nt: TGTGCCAGCAGCTTAGATCAGACAAGTTATGGCTACACCTTC
d_gene: -
abundance: -
v_gene: TRBV11-2
j_gene: TRBJ1-2

CDR3aa: CASSYPDRQNTEAFF
CDR3nt: TGTGCCAGCAGCTACCCGGACAGGCAGAACACTGAAGCTTTCTTT
d_gene: TRBD1
abundance: -
v_gene: TRBV5-6
j_gene: TRBJ1-1

CDR3aa: CASSLFRVGTEAFF
CDR3nt: TGTGCCAGCAGTTTATTCAGGGTTGGCACTGAAGCTTTCTTT
d_gene: -
abundance: -
v_gene: TRBV27
j_gene: TRBJ1-1

CDR3aa: CASSQGGREYEQYF
CDR3nt: TGCGCCAGCAGCCAAGGGGGGAGGGAGTACGAGCAGTACTTC
d_gene: TRBD2
abundance: -
v_gene: TRBV4-3
j_gene: TRBJ2-7